This T cell receptor (beta chain) was captured in a study of lymphopenia after photon versus proton radiotherapy. V dropped 0 bases and J dropped 1 base, with 6 bases sitting between them. The germline V gene has CDR1 SGHTA and CDR2 FQGTGA. The CDR3 loop spans 14 amino acids. Study results and caveats: Relative stability marked proton patients; photon patients lost diversity and naive cells. Oligoclonal CD8+ Temra expansion after nadir drove photon patients' diversity drop. Authors raise, but do not show, better survival with proton therapy.

The method was immunoSEQ multiplex PCR; TCRdb's version includes in-frame clones alone and lacks a portion of them. Altogether 20,000 to 25,000 clones are present, 85% to 90% being singletons, with the ten largest covering over 8.5%. Points on this clone: The antigen remains undetermined.

The V and J genes are TRBV7-3 and TRBJ1-1; possibly TRBD1 for D (5 bases). This sequence was found in an elderly man with esophageal cancer. The material sequenced was peripheral blood, taken from a patient treated with proton-based radiotherapy. The CDR3 sequence: CASSLTGANTEAFF. The CDR3, as DNA: TGTGCCAGCAGCTTAACTGGGGCGAACACTGAAGCTTTCTTT.